Following are 5 T cell receptor beta chains from one sample sequenced in a study of PD-1 and CTLA-4 blockade in melanoma. Clones were read by immunoSEQ multiplex PCR, and TCRdb kept only the in-frame ones, dropping some. The top ten clones hold roughly 34% of a sample with 9,000 to 13,000 clones, 82% of them seen once. The input for sequencing was CD8+ T cells from peripheral blood, taken from a patient given anti-PD-1 treatment. Source of these receptors: a human donor with melanoma.

This clone was found once. J is TRBJ2-3 and V is TRBV10-3; perhaps D is TRBD1 or TRBD2 (6 bases each). The CDR3 loop spans 16 amino acids. Per germline, CDR1 ENHRY and CDR2 SYGVKD. Trimming left V 1 base short and J 2 bases short, with 13 bases between. CDR3 sequence (DNA): TGTGCCATCAGTGAGTTGGGGGGCGCATCCACAGATACGCAGTATTTT. As protein: CAISELGGASTDTQYF.

The chain carries TRBV19 and TRBJ1-3; D gene uncertain. V was shortened by 4 bases and J by 0 bases, with 7 bases between the two germline ends. The CDR3 is 14 amino acids. CDR1 and CDR2 from the germline V gene are LNHDA and SQIVND (reference sequence). The CDR3 nucleotides are TGTGCCAGTAGTACTCTGGTCTCTGGAAACACCATATATTTT. This encodes CASSTLVSGNTIYF.

The chain joins TRBV6-5 to TRBJ1-1; no definite D call. The length of the CDR3 is 11 residues. V dropped 8 bases and J dropped 4 bases, with 8 bases sitting between them. Per the germline V gene, CDR1 is MNHEY and CDR2 is SVGAGI. The CDR3 sequence is CASLGGTEAFF. CDR3 nucleotides: TGTGCCAGCTTAGGAGGCACTGAAGCTTTCTTT.

This clone has more than one count but fewer than ten. The chain uses TRBV5-3 and TRBJ1-3, with TRBD1 as a possible D gene (5 bases). TRBV5-3 belongs to the ORF category, with a function that is uncertain. Deletions cut 10 bases from V and 0 bases from J, with 26 bases between. The CDR3 runs 18 residues. CDR3 region: CARSRRQRPTHSGNTIYF. The CDR3 DNA reads TGTGCCCGTTCCCGGAGACAGCGACCTACTCACTCTGGAAACACCATATATTTT.

The gene calls are TRBV11-3 and TRBJ2-7; perhaps TRBD2 as D (5 bases). Germline-derived CDR1 and CDR2 are SGHNT and YENEEA. V was cut by 3 bases and J by 0 bases, with 12 bases left in between. The CDR3 runs 15 residues. CDR3 nucleotides: TGTGCCAGCAGCTTCTTAGCCGGGGACTCCTACGAGCAGTACTTC. This gives the protein CASSFLAGDSYEQYF. The full variable domain, completed using reference TRBV11-3 and TRBJ2-7, is EAGVVQSPRYKIIEKKQPVAFWCNPISGHNTLYWYLQNLGQGPELLIRYENEEAVDDSQLPKDRFSAERLKGVDSTLKIQPAELGDSAVYLCASSFLAGDSYEQYFGPGTRLTVT.